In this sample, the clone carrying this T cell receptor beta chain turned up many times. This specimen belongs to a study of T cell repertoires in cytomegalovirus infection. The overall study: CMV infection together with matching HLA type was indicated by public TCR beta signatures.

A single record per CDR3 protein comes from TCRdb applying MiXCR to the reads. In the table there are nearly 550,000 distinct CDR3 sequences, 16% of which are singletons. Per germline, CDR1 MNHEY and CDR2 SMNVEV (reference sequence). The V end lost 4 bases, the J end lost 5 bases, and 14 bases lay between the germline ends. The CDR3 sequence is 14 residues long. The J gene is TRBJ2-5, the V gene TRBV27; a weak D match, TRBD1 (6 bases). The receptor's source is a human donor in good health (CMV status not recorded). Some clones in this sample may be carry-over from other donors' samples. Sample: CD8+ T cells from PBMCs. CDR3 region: CASSSSRGGETQYF. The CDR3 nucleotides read TGTGCCAGCAGTTCAAGCAGGGGCGGGGAGACCCAGTACTTC.